The 4 T cell receptor beta chains below all came from one sample that was sequenced in a study of blood T cell repertoires in COVID-19. Profiled with immunoSEQ multiplex PCR; TCRdb holds only in-frame clones, not every one. There are approximately 200,000 clones in the sample; around 82% occur only once, and approximately 7.4% lies in the top ten. The material sequenced was PBMCs or T cells enriched from blood (not recorded which). These receptors all come from a woman aged 40 to 50 with acute COVID-19.

This clone has only one observation. This chain connects TRBV5-1 to TRBJ2-5, with TRBD2 matching over 10 bases. Per germline, CDR1 SGHRS and CDR2 YFSETQ. The CDR3 totals 16 residues. With 1 base clipped from V and 5 bases from J, the junction kept 8 bases outside the gene matches. For the CDR3, the DNA is TGCGCCAGCAGCTTGTACCTAGCGGGAGCCGATGAGACCCAGTACTTC. As protein: CASSLYLAGADETQYF.

This clone was seen a single time. This rearrangement joins TRBV20-1 to TRBJ2-7; TRBD1 is a possible D gene (5 bases). Germline lookup yields CDR1 DFQATT and CDR2 SNEGSKA (reference sequence). V lost 3 bases, J lost 4 bases, and 16 bases lay in between. The CDR3 is made up of 14 amino acids. CDR3 in amino acids: CSASRQGPGYEQYF. The CDR3 DNA reads TGCAGTGCTAGTCGGCAGGGCCCTGGTTACGAGCAGTACTTC.

The table lists this clone with a count of one. The CDR3 sequence is CAISQGASNEKLFF. The CDR3 bases are TGTGCCATCAGTCAGGGGGCTTCTAATGAAAAACTGTTTTTT. This chain uses TRBV10-3 with TRBJ1-4, with 8 bases lining up with TRBD1. Germline V gene sequence: CDR1 ENHRY, CDR2 SYGVKD. The CDR3 runs 14 residues. V lost 5 bases and J lost 3; bases outside the gene matches: 2.

The rearrangement uses TRBV19 and TRBJ1-5; D is uncertain. Germline CDR1 and CDR2: LNHDA and SQIVND (reference sequence). The CDR3 runs 17 residues. Trimming took 7 bases from V and 3 from J, leaving 22 bases between them. The CDR3 DNA reads as TGTGCCAGTACCCCCCCAGCCCGAGGGCCCAACAATCAGCCCCAGCATTTT. This codes for CASTPPARGPNNQPQHF.